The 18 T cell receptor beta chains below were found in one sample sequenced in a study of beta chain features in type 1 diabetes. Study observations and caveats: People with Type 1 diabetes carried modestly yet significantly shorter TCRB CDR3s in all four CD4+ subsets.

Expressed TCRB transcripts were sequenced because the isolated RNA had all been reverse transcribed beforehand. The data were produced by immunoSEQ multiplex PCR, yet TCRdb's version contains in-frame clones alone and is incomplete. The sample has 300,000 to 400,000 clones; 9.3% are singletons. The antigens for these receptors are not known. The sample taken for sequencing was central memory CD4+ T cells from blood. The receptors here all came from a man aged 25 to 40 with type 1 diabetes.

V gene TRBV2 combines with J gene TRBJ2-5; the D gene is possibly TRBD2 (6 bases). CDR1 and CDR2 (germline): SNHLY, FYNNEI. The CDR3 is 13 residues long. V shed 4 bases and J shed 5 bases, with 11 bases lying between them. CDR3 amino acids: CASSGEAGETQYF. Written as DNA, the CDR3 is TGTGCCAGCAGTGGGGAGGCCGGGGAGACCCAGTACTTC.

In nucleotides, the CDR3 is TGTGCCAGCAGCTTAGTTATCGGGCCTCCGGGCAATCAGCCCCAGCATTTT. Encoded protein: CASSLVIGPPGNQPQHF. The chain joins TRBV7-2 to TRBJ1-5, with no clear D. The CDR3 loop spans 17 amino acids. Trimming removed 1 base at V and 2 bases at J, with 15 bases between. From germline, CDR1 is SGHTA and CDR2 FQGNSA.

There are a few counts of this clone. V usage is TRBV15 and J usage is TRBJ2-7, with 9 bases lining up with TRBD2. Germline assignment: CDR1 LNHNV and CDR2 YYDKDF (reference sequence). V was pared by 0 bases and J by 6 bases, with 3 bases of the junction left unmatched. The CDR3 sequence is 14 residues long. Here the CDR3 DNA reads TGTGCCACCAGCAGAGATCCGACTAGCGGCGAGCAGTACTTC. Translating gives CATSRDPTSGEQYF. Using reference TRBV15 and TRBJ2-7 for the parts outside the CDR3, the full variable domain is DAMVIQNPRYQVTQFGKPVTLSCSQTLNHNVMYWYQQKSSQAPKLLFHYYDKDFNNEADTPDNFQSRRPNTSFCFLDIRSPGLGDTAMYLCATSRDPTSGEQYFGPGTRLTVT.

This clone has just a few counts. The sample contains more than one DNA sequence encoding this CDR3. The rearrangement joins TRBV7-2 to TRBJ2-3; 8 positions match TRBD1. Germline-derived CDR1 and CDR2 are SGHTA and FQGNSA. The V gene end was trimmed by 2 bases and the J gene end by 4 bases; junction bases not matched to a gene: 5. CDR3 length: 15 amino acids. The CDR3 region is CASSLRQGAADTQYF. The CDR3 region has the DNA TGTGCCAGCAGCTTAAGGCAGGGGGCCGCAGATACGCAGTATTTT.

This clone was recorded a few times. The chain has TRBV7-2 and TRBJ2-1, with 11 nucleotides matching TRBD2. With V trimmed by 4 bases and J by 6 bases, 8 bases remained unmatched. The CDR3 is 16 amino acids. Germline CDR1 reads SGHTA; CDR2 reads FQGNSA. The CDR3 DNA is TGTGCCAGCAGCTCTTATAGCGGGGGGGCTAGCAATGAGCAGTTCTTC. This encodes CASSSYSGGASNEQFF. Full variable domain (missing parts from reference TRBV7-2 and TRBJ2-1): GAGVSQSPSNKVTEKGKDVELRCDPISGHTALYWYRQSLGQGLEFLIYFQGNSAPDKSGLPSDRFSAERTGGSVSTLTIQRTQQEDSAVYLCASSSYSGGASNEQFFGPGTRLTVL.

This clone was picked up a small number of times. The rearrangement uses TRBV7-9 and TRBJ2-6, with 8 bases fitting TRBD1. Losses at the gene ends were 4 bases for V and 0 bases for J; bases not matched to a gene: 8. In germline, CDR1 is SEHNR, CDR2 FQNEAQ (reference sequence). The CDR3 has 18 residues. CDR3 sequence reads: CASSYGDRKDSGANVLTF. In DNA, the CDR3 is TGTGCCAGCAGCTACGGGGACAGGAAGGACTCTGGGGCCAACGTCCTGACTTTC.

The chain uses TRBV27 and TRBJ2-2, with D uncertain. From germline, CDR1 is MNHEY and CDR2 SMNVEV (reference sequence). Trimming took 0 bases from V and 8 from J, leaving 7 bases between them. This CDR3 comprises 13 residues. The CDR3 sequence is CASSLSFKGELFF. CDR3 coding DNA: TGTGCCAGCAGTTTATCTTTTAAAGGGGAGCTGTTTTTT.

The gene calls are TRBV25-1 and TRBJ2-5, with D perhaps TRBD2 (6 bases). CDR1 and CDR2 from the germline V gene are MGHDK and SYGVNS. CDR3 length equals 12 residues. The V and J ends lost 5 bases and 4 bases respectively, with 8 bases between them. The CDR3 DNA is TGTGCCAGCAGTAGGGGAGGAGAGACCCAGTACTTC. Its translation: CASSRGGETQYF.

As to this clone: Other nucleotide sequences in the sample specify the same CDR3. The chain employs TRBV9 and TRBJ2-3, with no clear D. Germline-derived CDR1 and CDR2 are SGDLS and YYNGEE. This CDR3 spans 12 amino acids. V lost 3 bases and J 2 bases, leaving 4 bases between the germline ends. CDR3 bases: TGTGCCAGCAGCGCAACCACAGATACGCAGTATTTT. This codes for CASSATTDTQYF.

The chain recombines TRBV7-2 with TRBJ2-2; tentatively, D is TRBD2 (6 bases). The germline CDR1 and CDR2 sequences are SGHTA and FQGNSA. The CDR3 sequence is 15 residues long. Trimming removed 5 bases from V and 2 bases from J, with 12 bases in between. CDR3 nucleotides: TGTGCCAGCAGCAGAGGGACTTTAAACACCGGGGAGCTGTTTTTT. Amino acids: CASSRGTLNTGELFF.

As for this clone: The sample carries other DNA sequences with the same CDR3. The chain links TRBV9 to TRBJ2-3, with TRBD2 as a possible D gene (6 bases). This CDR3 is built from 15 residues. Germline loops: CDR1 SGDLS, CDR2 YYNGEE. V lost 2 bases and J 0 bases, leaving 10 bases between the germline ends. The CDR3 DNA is TGTGCCAGCAGCGTTGGCGGGGCTAGCACAGATACGCAGTATTTT. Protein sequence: CASSVGGASTDTQYF. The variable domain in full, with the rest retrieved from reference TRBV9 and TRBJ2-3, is DSGVTQTPKHLITATGQRVTLRCSPRSGDLSVYWYQQSLDQGLQFLIQYYNGEERAKGNILERFSAQQFPDLHSELNLSSLELGDSALYFCASSVGGASTDTQYFGPGTRLTVL.

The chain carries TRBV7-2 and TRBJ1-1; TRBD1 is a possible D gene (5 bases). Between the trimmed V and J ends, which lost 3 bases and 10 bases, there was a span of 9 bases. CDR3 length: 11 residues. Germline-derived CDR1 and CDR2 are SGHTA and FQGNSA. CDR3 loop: CASSLTQGAFF. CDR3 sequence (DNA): TGTGCCAGCAGCTTGACGCAGGGAGCTTTCTTT.

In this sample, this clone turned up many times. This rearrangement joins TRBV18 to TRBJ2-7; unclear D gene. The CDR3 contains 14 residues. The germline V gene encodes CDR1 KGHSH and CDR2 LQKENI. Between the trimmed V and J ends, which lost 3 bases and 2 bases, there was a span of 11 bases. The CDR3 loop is CASSPMGRPYEQYF. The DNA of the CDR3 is TGTGCCAGCTCACCTATGGGCAGACCCTACGAGCAGTACTTC.

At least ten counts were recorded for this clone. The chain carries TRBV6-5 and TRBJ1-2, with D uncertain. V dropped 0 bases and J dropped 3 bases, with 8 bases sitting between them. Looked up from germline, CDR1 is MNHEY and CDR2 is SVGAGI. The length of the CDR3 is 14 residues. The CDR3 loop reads CASSYSKGYYGYTF. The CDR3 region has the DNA TGTGCCAGCAGTTACTCGAAAGGGTACTATGGCTACACCTTC.

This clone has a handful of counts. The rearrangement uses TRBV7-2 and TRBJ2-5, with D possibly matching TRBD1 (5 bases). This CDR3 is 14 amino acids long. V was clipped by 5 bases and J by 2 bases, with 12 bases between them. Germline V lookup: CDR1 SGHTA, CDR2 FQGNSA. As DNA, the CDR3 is TGTGCCAGCAGCCTCTCGACAGTTCAAGAGACCCAGTACTTC. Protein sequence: CASSLSTVQETQYF.

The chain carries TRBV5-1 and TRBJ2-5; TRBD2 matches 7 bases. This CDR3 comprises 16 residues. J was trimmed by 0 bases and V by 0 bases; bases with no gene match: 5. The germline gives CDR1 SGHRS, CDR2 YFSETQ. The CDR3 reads CASSLGAGPYQETQYF. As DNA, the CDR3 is TGCGCCAGCAGCTTGGGAGCGGGACCGTACCAAGAGACCCAGTACTTC.

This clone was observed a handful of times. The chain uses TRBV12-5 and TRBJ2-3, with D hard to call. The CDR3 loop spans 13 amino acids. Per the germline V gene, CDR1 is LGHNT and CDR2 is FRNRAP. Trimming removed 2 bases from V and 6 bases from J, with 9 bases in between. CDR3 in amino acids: CASGLINTDTQYF. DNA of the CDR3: TGTGCTAGTGGTTTGATAAATACGGATACGCAGTATTTT.

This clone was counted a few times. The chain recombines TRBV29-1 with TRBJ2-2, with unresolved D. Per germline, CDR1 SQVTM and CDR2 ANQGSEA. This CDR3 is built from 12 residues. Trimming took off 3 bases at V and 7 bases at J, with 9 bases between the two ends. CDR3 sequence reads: CSVEISGGELFF. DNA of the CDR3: TGCAGCGTTGAGATATCGGGCGGGGAGCTGTTTTTT.